This T cell receptor (beta chain) was captured in a study of identifying expanded T cells in peripheral blood (dated by TCRdb to between 2018 and 2021). The study in broad terms: Technical replicates were generated by sequencing separate aliquots of the same genomic DNA pool, with four replicates compared pairwise.

The CDR3 goes from the cysteine to the phenylalanine over 14 residues. This entry keeps only the CDR3 DNA: 42 bases, framed from base 1. At the junction V is shortened by 6 bases and J by 6 bases, with 15 bases in between. The immunoSEQ Assay, which relies on bias-controlled multiplex PCR amplification of genomic DNA, was used to profile TCRbeta CDR3 regions. On the authors' methods: The absolute abundance of each unique TCRbeta CDR3 region was quantified after sequences were collapsed and filtered. Differential abundance was tested with a binomial (Fisher-equivalent) model and with a beta-binomial model adding time-dependent variance fitted from healthy donors. Any clone with fewer than 5 combined templates was excluded, and a clone was called differentially abundant if its Benjamini-Hochberg FDR was below 0.01. Using the form v = (b*log(k)+a)^2, the beta-binomial variance was modeled as a function of the total template count across the two samples. As stored in TCRdb, this immuneACCESS dataset retains in-frame rearrangements with V and J assigned. A fraction of the clones does not appear; measured against another copy, unresolved V genes explain less than half of the discrepancy, and the remainder lacks a known reason. The D gene and trimming were derived from the DNA, and the V and J assignments and clone size from that table. Within this sample are approximately 100,000 clones, with around 89% of them counted one time only. Approximately 4% of the sample is held by the ten biggest clonotypes.

The investigation overall reported the following: It was expected by the authors that biological variance in healthy repertoires might increase further over much longer intervals, such as months to years. Both the number of clones called differentially abundant and the false-positive rate were significantly reduced by the beta-binomial model across all healthy-donor time intervals. Between technical replicates the binomial model flagged approximately 1.2 differentially abundant clones, whereas over roughly 2 weeks the binomial model flagged about 16.4 and over four weeks approximately 18. Variance in clone template counts between two-week samples significantly increased with total template count across all healthy donors.

During the collection period, no infections or other immune events were recorded for the healthy donors. Healthy-donor blood repertoires served as a training cohort to calibrate time-dependent variance in a beta-binomial model of T-cell clone differential abundance. The training cohort comprised some 10 healthy donors, 3 female and 7 male. The donors were between roughly 25 and 70 years old, with an average age of 43 years. Obtained from a commercial supplier, whole blood was collected from each healthy donor at three time points set around 2 weeks apart. For immunosequencing, genomic DNA was extracted from unsorted whole blood. As for this clone: This receptor's antigen is unknown. Base qualities are not provided; no much larger clone lies one nucleotide away.

The sequence links TRBV6-7 to TRBJ1-5; TRBD1 is perhaps the D gene, given 5 matching bases. TRBV6-7 is reported as an ORF; its role is uncertain. The TCR originated in a person aged 18-70 years in good health. The sample consisted of blood. In nucleotide form, the sequence is TGTGCCAGCAGCCGAGTAGGGGCCGGTCAGCCCCAGCATTTT. Its translation reads: CASSRVGAGQPQHF.